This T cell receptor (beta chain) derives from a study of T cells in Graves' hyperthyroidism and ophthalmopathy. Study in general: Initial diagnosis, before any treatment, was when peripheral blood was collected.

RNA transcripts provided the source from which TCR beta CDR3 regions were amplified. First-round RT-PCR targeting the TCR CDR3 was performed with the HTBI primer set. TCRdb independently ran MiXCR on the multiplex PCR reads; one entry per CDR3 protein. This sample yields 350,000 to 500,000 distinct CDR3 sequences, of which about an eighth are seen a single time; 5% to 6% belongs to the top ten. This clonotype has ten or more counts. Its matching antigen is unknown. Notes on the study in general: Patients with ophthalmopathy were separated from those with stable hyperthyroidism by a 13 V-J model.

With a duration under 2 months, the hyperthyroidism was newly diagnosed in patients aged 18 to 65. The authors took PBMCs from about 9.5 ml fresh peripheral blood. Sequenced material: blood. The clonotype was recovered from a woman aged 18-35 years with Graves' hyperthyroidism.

The CDR3 DNA reads as TGTGCCAGCAGTGGTTTTGGCCTGACGGAAGATGGCTACACCTTC. Protein sequence: CASSGFGLTEDGYTF. The V call is TRBV2, the J call TRBJ1-2; D gene uncertain. The V end was cut by 4 bases, the J end by 6 bases, with 18 bases between. CDR1 and CDR2 from the germline V gene are SNHLY and FYNNEI. CDR3 size: 15 residues.